The 23 T cell receptor beta chains in this list originate from one sample, sequenced in a study of T cell repertoires in ileal Crohn's disease. Assay: immunoSEQ multiplex PCR; the TCRdb copy retains only in-frame clones and omits some. Of approximately 27,000 clones listed, about 81% are singletons. Sequencing was performed on ileal tissue. All receptors come from an adult with Crohn's disease.

The chain couples TRBV28 to TRBJ2-5; D is possibly TRBD2 (5 bases). V was pared by 6 bases and J by 7 bases, with 18 bases between. In germline, CDR1 is MDHEN, CDR2 SYDVKM. The CDR3 contains 14 residues. The DNA of the CDR3 is TGTGCCAGCAGCTGGGGAGACCAGCCCTTGACCCAGTACTTC. Encoded protein: CASSWGDQPLTQYF.

Worth noting for this clone: Just one base apart from a much larger clone, this may be a read error. V is TRBV7-2 and J is TRBJ1-2; 7 nucleotides agree with TRBD1. Per germline, CDR1 SGHTA and CDR2 FQGNSA. This CDR3 has 13 amino acids. The trim removed 5 bases at V and 2 bases at J, leaving 2 bases unmatched. DNA for the CDR3: TGTGCCAGCAGCCCGACAGGGAACTATGGCTACACCTTC. Amino acid sequence: CASSPTGNYGYTF.

This sequence joins TRBV10-3 and TRBJ1-2; D possibly corresponds to TRBD1 (5 bases). In germline, CDR1 is ENHRY, CDR2 SYGVKD. V was cut by 1 base and J by 3 bases, with 9 bases left in between. This CDR3 region has 14 residues. Written as DNA, the CDR3 is TGTGCCATCAGTGAGTTGACAGAGGACTATGGCTACACCTTC. It encodes CAISELTEDYGYTF.

This clone was found a few times. The rearrangement uses TRBV30 and TRBJ2-7; D gene unclear. CDR3 length: 11 residues. V lost 2 bases, J lost 6 bases, and 8 bases lay in between. CDR1 GTSNPN and CDR2 SVGIG come from the germline V gene (reference sequence). Here the CDR3 DNA reads TGTGCCTGGAGTCTAAGTACCGAGCAGTACTTC. This translates into CAWSLSTEQYF.

V usage is TRBV7-2 and J usage is TRBJ1-2; D gene unclear. Trimming shortened V by 4 bases and J by 8 bases, and 8 bases separated the two germline ends. CDR1 is SGHTA and CDR2 is FQGNSA in the germline V gene. There are 11 residues in the CDR3. The CDR3 bases are TGTGCCAGCAGCTCAGGTTCGGGCTACACCTTC. It codes for CASSSGSGYTF.

V gene TRBV9 combines with J gene TRBJ2-1; TRBD2 matches at 13 bases. V trimming: 0 bases; J trimming: 8 bases; junction bases outside the gene matches: 11. Germline CDR1 SGDLS, CDR2 YYNGEE. CDR3 length: 18 residues. DNA of the CDR3: TGTGCCAGCAGCGTAGCTATAACTAGCGGGGGGGCCCTCTATGAGCAGTTCTTC. As protein: CASSVAITSGGALYEQFF.

The chain recombines TRBV4-3 with TRBJ1-5, with D uncertain. The CDR3 runs to 15 residues. CDR1 is LGHNA and CDR2 is YSLEER in the germline V gene. V shed 0 bases and J shed 5 bases, with 11 bases lying between them. DNA of the CDR3: TGCGCCAGCAGCCAAGATGGAGGTCGGCATCAGCCCCAGCATTTT. This codes for CASSQDGGRHQPQHF.

The rearrangement joins TRBV4-1 to TRBJ2-1; D gene uncertain. Trimming removed 8 bases at V and 2 bases at J, with 13 bases between. The V gene's germline CDR1 is MGHRA and CDR2 YSYEKL. The CDR3 contains 14 residues. CDR3 nucleotides: TGCGCCAGCGCGCGCCCAGGTCCCTACAATGAGCAGTTCTTC. It is translated as CASARPGPYNEQFF.

The rearrangement links TRBV28 to TRBJ1-1, with 9 nucleotides matching TRBD1. The CDR3 is 15 amino acids. CDR1 MDHEN and CDR2 SYDVKM come from the germline V gene. After removal of 5 bases from V and 0 bases from J, the junction contained 4 bases not matched to a gene. CDR3 protein: CASSPWTGVNTEAFF. The CDR3 coding sequence is TGTGCCAGCAGTCCCTGGACAGGGGTGAACACTGAAGCTTTCTTT.

The chain is built from TRBV9 and TRBJ1-4; D may be TRBD1 (5 bases). V dropped 1 base and J dropped 5 bases, with 9 bases sitting between them. CDR1 and CDR2 from the germline V gene are SGDLS and YYNGEE. The CDR3 extends over 14 amino acids. The CDR3 DNA sequence: TGTGCCAGCAGCGTATCAGGGCCAAATGAAAAACTGTTTTTT. As protein: CASSVSGPNEKLFF.

The sample holds a few counts of this clone. The chain employs TRBV7-2 and TRBJ2-7, with TRBD1 matching over 8 bases. Germline values: CDR1 SGHTA, CDR2 FQGNSA. V was clipped by 1 base and J by 7 bases; unmatched bases: 12. This CDR3 spans 16 amino acids. Here the CDR3 DNA reads TGTGCCAGCAGCTTAGTTGGGACAGGTGGGGTGGTGGAGCAGTACTTC. It specifies CASSLVGTGGVVEQYF. The full variable domain, its missing parts supplied by reference TRBV7-2 and TRBJ2-7, is GAGVSQSPSNKVTEKGKDVELRCDPISGHTALYWYRQSLGQGLEFLIYFQGNSAPDKSGLPSDRFSAERTGGSVSTLTIQRTQQEDSAVYLCASSLVGTGGVVEQYFGPGTRLTVT.

This clone was seen a single time. The rearrangement uses TRBV27 and TRBJ1-1; no clear D. From germline, CDR1 is MNHEY and CDR2 SMNVEV (reference sequence). The V end was cut by 5 bases, the J end by 3 bases, with 16 bases between. The CDR3 loop spans 15 amino acids. The CDR3 nucleotides read TGTGCCAGCAGTATGATTTACTTAGCGGACACTGAAGCTTTCTTT. This gives the protein CASSMIYLADTEAFF.

The CDR3 reads CASSSSGAGGDTQYF. CDR3 nucleotides: TGTGCCAGTAGTTCGAGCGGGGCCGGTGGGGATACGCAGTATTTT. The rearrangement joins TRBV19 to TRBJ2-3, with 7 bases aligning to TRBD2. V was clipped by 5 bases and J by 6 bases; unmatched bases: 11. Germline V gene data show CDR1 as LNHDA and CDR2 as SQIVND (reference sequence). This CDR3 has 15 residues.

V gene TRBV6-5 combines with J gene TRBJ1-4; TRBD1 matches at 8 bases. The V gene end was trimmed by 11 bases and the J gene end by 8 bases; junction bases not matched to a gene: 10. This CDR3 has 13 residues. Germline lookup yields CDR1 MNHEY and CDR2 SVGAGI. The chain's CDR3 is CARPDRAREKLFF. CDR3 bases: TGTGCCCGACCGGACAGGGCAAGAGAAAAACTGTTTTTT.

The rearrangement uses TRBV7-2 and TRBJ1-6; D not certain. The CDR3 contains 14 residues. V lost 6 bases and J 8 bases, leaving 14 bases between the germline ends. CDR1 and CDR2 from the germline V gene are SGHTA and FQGNSA. CDR3 residues: CASRTDVRDSPLHF. CDR3 DNA: TGTGCCAGCAGGACTGACGTAAGAGATTCACCCCTCCACTTT.

The rearrangement links TRBV6-5 to TRBJ2-2, with D tentatively TRBD2 (5 bases). The CDR3 is 15 amino acids. CDR1 MNHEY and CDR2 SVGAGI come from the germline V gene. V gave up 1 base and J gave up 7 bases, with 13 bases separating them. CDR3 sequence: CASSYFFSGIGELFF. The CDR3 nucleotides read TGTGCCAGCAGTTACTTCTTTTCGGGGATCGGGGAGCTGTTTTTT.

J is TRBJ2-5 and V is TRBV7-9, with D tentatively TRBD2 (6 bases). The CDR3 consists of 16 residues. CDR1 is SEHNR and CDR2 is FQNEAQ in the germline V gene (reference sequence). Trimming left V 5 bases short and J 5 bases short, with 21 bases between. DNA for the CDR3: TGTGCCAGCAGCCCGGCCCTCTACCGGGACTTTGAGACCCAGTACTTC. Protein: CASSPALYRDFETQYF.

V usage is TRBV19 and J usage is TRBJ2-7; 9 bases fit TRBD2. Germline loops: CDR1 LNHDA, CDR2 SQIVND (reference sequence). The CDR3 runs 14 residues. V lost 3 bases to trimming and J lost 4 bases; unmatched junction nucleotides: 4. The CDR3 spells CASSMASGEYEQYF. The DNA for the CDR3 is TGTGCCAGTAGTATGGCTAGCGGGGAGTACGAGCAGTACTTC.

V usage is TRBV19 and J usage is TRBJ2-7; possible D gene TRBD1, 5 bases. The V and J ends lost 3 bases and 5 bases respectively, with 20 bases between them. CDR3 length: 16 amino acids. Germline V CDR1 and CDR2: LNHDA, SQIVND (reference sequence). This CDR3 is CASSIKSARVFDEQYF. In DNA, the CDR3 is TGTGCCAGTAGTATCAAGTCGGCCAGGGTGTTTGACGAGCAGTACTTC.

The CDR3 loop reads CAREQGKETSGVIFNTDTQYF. The CDR3, as DNA: TGTGCCCGGGAGCAGGGCAAGGAAACTAGCGGGGTTATTTTCAACACAGATACGCAGTATTTT. The gene calls are TRBV19 and TRBJ2-3; 10 nucleotides agree with TRBD2. V dropped 11 bases and J dropped 2; count of bases not matched to a gene: 28. The CDR3 contains 21 residues. CDR1 and CDR2 from the germline V gene are LNHDA and SQIVND (reference sequence).

The V gene is TRBV5-1, the J gene TRBJ1-2; 9 bases fit TRBD1. There are 17 residues in the CDR3. The V and J ends lost 2 bases and 5 bases, in that order; junction bases with no gene match: 13. Germline CDR1 is SGHRS and CDR2 is YFSETQ. The CDR3 DNA reads as TGCGCCAGCAGCTTAGGTCCGACAGGGGGTATGTCGTATGGCTACACCTTC. Translating gives CASSLGPTGGMSYGYTF.

This clone was picked up a small number of times. The chain uses TRBV29-1 and TRBJ2-7; 9 positions agree with TRBD1. The CDR3 is 14 residues long. The ends lost 7 bases at V and 4 bases at J; junction bases unmatched: 11. In germline, CDR1 is SQVTM, CDR2 ANQGSEA. The CDR3 spells CSAVKGQGGYEQYF. The CDR3 DNA is TGCAGCGCTGTGAAGGGACAGGGAGGATACGAGCAGTACTTC.

V is TRBV7-2 and J is TRBJ2-2; TRBD2 agrees at 9 bases. This CDR3 spans 17 amino acids. After removal of 9 bases from V and 2 bases from J, the junction contained 13 bases not matched to a gene. Germline values: CDR1 SGHTA, CDR2 FQGNSA. CDR3 DNA: TGTGCCAGTGGGGGGGTGGGGCTAGCGGGAAACACCGGGGAGCTGTTTTTT. This codes for CASGGVGLAGNTGELFF.